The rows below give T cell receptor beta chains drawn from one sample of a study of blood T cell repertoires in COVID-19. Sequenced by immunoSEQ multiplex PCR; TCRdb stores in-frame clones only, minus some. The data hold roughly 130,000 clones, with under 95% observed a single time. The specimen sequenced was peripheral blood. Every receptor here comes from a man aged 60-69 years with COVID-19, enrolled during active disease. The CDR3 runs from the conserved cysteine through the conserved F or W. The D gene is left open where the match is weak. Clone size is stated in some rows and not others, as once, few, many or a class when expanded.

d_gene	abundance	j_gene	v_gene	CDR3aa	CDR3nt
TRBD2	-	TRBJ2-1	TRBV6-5	CASSLTSGSSYNEQFF	TGTGCCAGCAGTTTAACTAGCGGGAGCTCCTACAATGAGCAGTTCTTC
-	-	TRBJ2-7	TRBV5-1	CASSPEGAYEQYF	TGCGCCAGCAGCCCAGAGGGAGCCTACGAGCAGTACTTC
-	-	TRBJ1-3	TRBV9	CASSAVSGNTIYF	TGTGCCAGCAGCGCAGTAAGTGGAAACACCATATATTTT
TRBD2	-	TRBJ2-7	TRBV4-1	CASSQGGTSAYEQYF	TGCGCCAGCAGCCAAGGGGGGACTAGTGCGTACGAGCAGTACTTC
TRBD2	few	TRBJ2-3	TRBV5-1	CASSAGLGPDTQYF	TGCGCCAGCAGCGCCGGACTAGGGCCAGATACGCAGTATTTT
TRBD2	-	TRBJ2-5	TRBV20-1	CSASGTSGVNQETQYF	TGCAGTGCTAGTGGGACTAGCGGGGTAAACCAAGAGACCCAGTACTTC
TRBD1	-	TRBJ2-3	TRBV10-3	CAISTYDRDGDTQYF	TGTGCCATCAGTACCTACGACAGGGATGGAGATACGCAGTATTTT
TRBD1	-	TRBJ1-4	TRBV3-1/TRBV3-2	CASSQAGQGARSEKLFF	TGTGCCAGCAGCCAAGCGGGACAGGGGGCCCGGAGTGAAAAACTGTTTTTT
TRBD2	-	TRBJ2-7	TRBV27	CASSPGTSGRPSYEQYF	TGTGCCAGCAGTCCGGGGACTAGCGGGAGGCCTTCCTACGAGCAGTACTTC
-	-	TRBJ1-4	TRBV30	CAWSAGQNEKLFF	TGTGCCTGGAGTGCAGGGCAGAATGAAAAACTGTTTTTT
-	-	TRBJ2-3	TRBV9	CASSVQVDTDTQYF	TGTGCCAGCAGCGTACAGGTAGACACAGATACGCAGTATTTT
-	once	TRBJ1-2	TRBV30	CAWSVQGLGYTF	TGTGCCTGGAGTGTACAGGGTCTTGGCTACACCTTC
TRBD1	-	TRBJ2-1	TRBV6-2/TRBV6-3	CASSYWTGEQFF	TGTGCCAGCAGCTATTGGACAGGGGAGCAGTTCTTC
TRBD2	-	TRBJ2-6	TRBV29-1	CSVEFRRVAGSSSGANVLTF	TGCAGCGTTGAATTCCGAAGGGTAGCGGGATCCTCCTCTGGGGCCAACGTCCTGACTTTC
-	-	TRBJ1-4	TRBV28	CASSLRQQGGEKLFF	TGTGCCAGCAGTTTGCGACAGCAGGGAGGGGAAAAACTGTTTTTT
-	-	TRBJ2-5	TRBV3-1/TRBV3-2	CASSQEGIGGETQYF	TGTGCCAGCAGCCAAGAAGGTATAGGGGGAGAGACCCAGTACTTC
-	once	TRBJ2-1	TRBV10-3	CAISDRGGESSYNEQFF	TGTGCCATCAGTGATCGCGGCGGCGAGAGCTCCTACAATGAGCAGTTCTTC
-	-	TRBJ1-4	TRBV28	CASSLGGRSEKLFF	TGTGCCAGCAGTTTAGGAGGGAGGAGTGAAAAACTGTTTTTT
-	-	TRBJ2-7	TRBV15	CATSLEGYTYEQYF	TGTGCCACCAGCCTCGAGGGCTACACCTACGAGCAGTACTTC
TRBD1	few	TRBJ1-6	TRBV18	CASSDRDGSPLHF	TGTGCCAGCTCGGACAGGGATGGTTCACCCCTCCACTTT
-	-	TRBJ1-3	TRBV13	CASSLGQVGGNTIYF	TGTGCCAGCAGCTTAGGACAGGTTGGTGGAAACACCATATATTTT
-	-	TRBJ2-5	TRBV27	CASSFLGVTQTQYF	TGTGCCAGCAGTTTTTTAGGGGTAACCCAGACCCAGTACTTC
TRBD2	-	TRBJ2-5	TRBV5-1	CASSYTRGVETQYF	TGCGCCAGCAGCTACACTCGGGGGGTTGAGACCCAGTACTTC
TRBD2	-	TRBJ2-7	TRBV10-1	CASSESGGGSEQYF	TGCGCCAGCAGTGAGTCGGGGGGAGGGAGCGAGCAGTACTTC
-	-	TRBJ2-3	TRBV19	CASRDGPRSTDTQYF	TGTGCCAGTAGGGATGGGCCAAGAAGCACAGATACGCAGTATTTT
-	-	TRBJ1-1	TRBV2	CASRSEGLGRAFF	TGTGCCAGCAGGTCAGAGGGCCTGGGGAGAGCTTTCTTT
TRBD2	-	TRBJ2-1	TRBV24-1	CATSGILAGANEQFF	TGTGCCACCAGTGGTATTCTAGCGGGTGCCAATGAGCAGTTCTTC
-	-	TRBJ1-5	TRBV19	CASSIGQRSAQPQHF	TGTGCCAGTAGTATAGGACAGAGAAGCGCTCAGCCCCAGCATTTT
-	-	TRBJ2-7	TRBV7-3	CASSTTGEDEQYF	TGTGCCAGCAGCACTACAGGGGAGGACGAGCAGTACTTC
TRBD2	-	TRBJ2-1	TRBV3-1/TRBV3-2	CASSQGGSGRKNEQFF	TGTGCCAGCAGCCAAGGGGGTAGCGGGAGAAAAAATGAGCAGTTCTTC
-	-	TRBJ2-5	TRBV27	CASSLNWRQPQETQYF	TGTGCCAGCAGTTTAAATTGGCGGCAGCCTCAAGAGACCCAGTACTTC
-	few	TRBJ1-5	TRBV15	CATSRDMSQPQHF	TGTGCCACCAGCAGAGATATGAGTCAGCCCCAGCATTTT
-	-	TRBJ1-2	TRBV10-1	CASSESGSYGYTF	TGCGCCAGCAGTGAGTCGGGGAGCTATGGCTACACCTTC
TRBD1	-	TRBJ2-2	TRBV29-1	CSVGTGKNTGELFF	TGCAGCGTTGGGACAGGGAAGAACACCGGGGAGCTGTTTTTT
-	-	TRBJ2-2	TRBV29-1	CSVDRLGTGELFF	TGCAGCGTTGACAGGCTGGGCACCGGGGAGCTGTTTTTT
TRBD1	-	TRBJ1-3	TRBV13	CASSSTGEASGNTIYF	TGTGCCAGCAGCTCCACAGGGGAGGCCTCTGGAAACACCATATATTTT
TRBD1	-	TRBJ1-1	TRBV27	CASSRQGRMNTEAFF	TGTGCCAGCAGTCGACAGGGCCGGATGAACACTGAAGCTTTCTTT
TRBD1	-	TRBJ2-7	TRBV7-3	CASSPSGGPYEQYF	TGTGCCAGCAGCCCGTCAGGGGGCCCCTACGAGCAGTACTTC
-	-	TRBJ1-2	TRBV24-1	CATSPHGSNYGYTF	TGTGCCACCAGCCCCCACGGTTCCAACTATGGCTACACCTTC
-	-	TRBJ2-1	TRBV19	CASSITRVYNEQFF	TGTGCCAGTAGTATAACCAGGGTCTACAATGAGCAGTTCTTC
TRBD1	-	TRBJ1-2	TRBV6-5	CASISGTGLYGYTF	TGTGCCAGCATTTCCGGGACAGGTCTCTATGGCTACACCTTC
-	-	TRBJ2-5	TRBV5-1	CASSYTAGPGETQYF	TGCGCCAGCAGCTATACGGCCGGACCGGGGGAGACCCAGTACTTC
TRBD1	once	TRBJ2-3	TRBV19	CASTQGAGETDTQYF	TGTGCCAGTACTCAGGGGGCTGGGGAAACAGATACGCAGTATTTT
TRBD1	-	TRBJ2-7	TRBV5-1	CASSLVGTGVEQYF	TGCGCCAGCAGCTTGGTCGGAACAGGGGTTGAGCAGTACTTC
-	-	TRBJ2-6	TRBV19	CASRREGGANVLTF	TGTGCCAGTAGGCGAGAGGGTGGGGCCAACGTCCTGACTTTC
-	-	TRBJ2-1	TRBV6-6	CASSPTLPGYNEQFF	TGTGCCAGCAGTCCTACTCTTCCCGGGTACAATGAGCAGTTCTTC
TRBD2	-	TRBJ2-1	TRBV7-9	CASSLALSGRGNEQFF	TGTGCCAGCAGCTTAGCCCTCAGCGGGAGAGGCAATGAGCAGTTCTTC
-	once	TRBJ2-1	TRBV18	CASSPGDTGPDEQFF	TGTGCCAGCTCACCAGGTGACACAGGGCCCGATGAGCAGTTCTTC
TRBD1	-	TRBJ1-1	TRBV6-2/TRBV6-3	CASSFPPGQGTVNTEAFF	TGTGCCAGCAGCTTTCCCCCGGGACAGGGCACGGTGAACACTGAAGCTTTCTTT
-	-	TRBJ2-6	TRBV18	CASSPDAHFSGANVLTF	TGTGCCAGCTCACCAGATGCACATTTCTCTGGGGCCAACGTCCTGACTTTC
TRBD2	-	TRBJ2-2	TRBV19	CASSVAGGPSNTGELFF	TGTGCCAGTAGTGTGGCGGGAGGGCCCTCGAACACCGGGGAGCTGTTTTTT
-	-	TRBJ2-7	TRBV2	CASSEPGSYEQYF	TGTGCCAGCAGTGAACCGGGCTCCTACGAGCAGTACTTC